This T cell receptor beta chain was sequenced for a study of PD-1 blockade in mismatch repair-deficient tumors. With respect to this clone: Its antigen remains unknown.

Study-level results: After pembrolizumab, tumor-resident clones rose rapidly, then generally contracted before radiologic responses.

All patients were mismatch repair deficient, assessed by either PCR or immunohistochemistry. TCRs were sequenced from a few patients responding to pembrolizumab. The CDR3 spans 14 residues. The V end was cut by 7 bases, the J end by 8 bases, with 17 bases between. CDR1 is LNHDA, CDR2 SQIVND, per germline (reference sequence). Clones were read by immunoSEQ multiplex PCR, and TCRdb kept only the in-frame ones, dropping some. The sample includes over 100,000 clones, about 74% of them seen just once. V is TRBV19 and J is TRBJ1-4; a weak D match, TRBD1 (6 bases). The sample consisted of peripheral blood, taken 60 weeks after starting pembrolizumab. The clonotype was recovered from an adult with mismatch repair-deficient cancer. The CDR3 DNA follows: TGTGCCAGTACTGGGGGCAACAGACAAGAAAAACTGTTTTTT. Encoded protein: CASTGGNRQEKLFF.